A selection of T cell receptor beta chains follows, all from one sample in a study of sequential checkpoint blockade in melanoma. TCRdb's table, derived via immunoSEQ multiplex PCR, lists solely in-frame clones and lacks some. This repertoire shows 31,000 or so clones, 65% to 90% found once; its top ten account for 22%. The sequencing here drew on CD8+ T cells sorted from blood (inferred from file names), taken from a patient given nivolumab and ipilimumab in sequence. These receptors originate from a human donor with melanoma. The CDR3 runs from the conserved cysteine through the conserved F or W.

>TRBJ1-2|TRBV7-9
CASSLVVDRGRHGYTF
>TRBJ2-1|TRBV14
CASSLTSTAGVVDEQFF
>TRBJ2-1|TRBV5-4
CADVQGGEQFF
>TRBJ1-4|TRBV27
CASTRSVATNEKLFF
>TRBJ2-1|TRBV7-9
CASSLAPLNNEQFF
>TRBJ2-3|TRBV10-2
CATRLAGIADTQYF
>TRBJ2-5|TRBV7-9
CAINPGSEETQYF
>TRBJ2-5|TRBV7-2
CASSLAEDGTQYF
>TRBJ2-3|TRBV29-1
CSVASDTQYF
>TRBJ2-4|TRBV4-3
CASSSTGGEGNIQYF
>TRBJ1-1|TRBV27
CASSWGTVHTEAFF
>TRBJ1-5|TRBV7-9
CASSLGPRPQHF
>TRBJ2-7|TRBV9
CASSSQAGAGYEQYF
>TRBJ2-7|TRBV5-6
CASSLGYAGSYEQYF
>TRBJ2-3|TRBV9
CASSDPTSGADTQYF
>TRBJ2-1|TRBV30
CAWSVMGLNEQFF
>NA|TRBV5-1
CASSFAGGYEQYF
>TRBJ1-6|TRBV2
CASSEAGLITPLHF
>TRBJ2-7|TRBV27
CASSLGAGTEVEQYF
>TRBJ2-3|TRBV4-3
CASSQVFQGGLPDTQYF
>TRBJ2-1|TRBV4-2
CASSQNPNEQFF
>TRBJ2-3|TRBV19
CASKVWDSTRGTQYF
>TRBJ2-5|TRBV5-1
CASSLEDTGSETQYF